In this sample, the clone carrying this T cell receptor beta chain turned up many times. Its antigen is as yet unknown. The germline V gene has CDR1 SGHRS and CDR2 YFSETQ. The CDR3 spans 15 residues. Trimming took off 1 base at V and 0 bases at J, with 7 bases between the two ends. This sample was taken from a study of prognosis after radiotherapy for stage I lung cancer. Overall study context: It was SBRT that served as radiotherapy, in 3 to 5 fractions with a biologically effective dose of at least 100 Gy.

Findings and caveats of the study: Patients without metastases reportedly showed TRBV and TRBJ gene usage unlike that of patients with metastases. Compared with a median of 10,088 beforehand, unique TCR clone counts dropped to 6,861 after stereotactic body radiation therapy. In patients who developed distant metastases, Shannon entropy measured after stereotactic body radiation therapy was lower, and baseline Shannon entropy was not associated with metastases.

Multiplex PCR in two rounds served to amplify TCR beta CDR3 from genomic DNA. With primers specific to each TRBV and TRBJ gene, the first-round PCR was performed. TCRdb re-derived calls from the multiplex PCR reads in MiXCR, one entry per CDR3 protein. The table shows over 12,000 distinct CDR3 sequences, with about a quarter occurring only once. This sequence originates from a donor of 50 years or more with non-small cell lung cancer. This chain joins TRBV5-1 and TRBJ1-4; D is uncertain. The source was PBMCs, collected before or after stereotactic body radiation therapy (not recorded which). DNA for the CDR3: TGCGCCAGCAGCTTGTTGACGGCAACTAATGAAAAACTGTTTTTT. It codes for CASSLLTATNEKLFF.